The TCR beta chain described here comes from a study of beta chain features in type 1 diabetes. TCRB transcripts that were expressed got sequenced, as all of the isolated RNA had been reverse transcribed. Generated by immunoSEQ multiplex PCR, the TCRdb table keeps only in-frame clones and is missing some. The table lists 310,000 or so clones, around 9% of them singletons. This clone has just a few counts. Its antigen is unidentified. Other nucleotide sequences from this sample produce the same CDR3. Trimming took 1 base from V and 2 from J; bases not matched to a gene: 2. The CDR3 spans 14 residues. Germline lookup yields CDR1 SGHRS and CDR2 YFSETQ. General study findings and limits: Across patients, naive, central memory and Treg TCRB repertoires exhibited apparently greater similarity than was observed across healthy donors. Type 1 diabetes patients showed a moderate but significant shortening of TCRB CDR3s in all four CD4+ subsets.

This chain links TRBV5-1 with TRBJ2-7, with 8 bases aligning to TRBD2. The specimen was central memory CD4+ T cells from blood. This clonotype was obtained from a man in his thirties or forties with type 1 diabetes. CDR3 nucleotides: TGCGCCAGCAGCTTGTCGGGGGGGCCCTACGAGCAGTACTTC. Residues: CASSLSGGPYEQYF.